The clone carrying this T cell receptor beta chain was counted only a few times. Antigen unknown. The data were obtained in a study of T cells after posttransplantation cyclophosphamide. Profiled with immunoSEQ multiplex PCR; TCRdb holds only in-frame clones, not every one. There are 34,000 or so clones in the sample, none observed a single time. Regarding the study as a whole: Tissue-infiltrating T cells from skin or gut overlapped little with blood T cells.

The CDR3 has 11 residues. Germline CDR1 reads DFQATT; CDR2 reads SNEGSKA (reference sequence). Deletions cut 6 bases from V and 4 bases from J, with 8 bases between. This chain connects TRBV20-1 to TRBJ2-3; no firm D call. This receptor was taken from a woman aged 50 to 60 in good health and a related stem cell transplant donor. Sequences were obtained from PBMCs. The CDR3 DNA reads as TGCAGTGCAAAAGGGCCAGATACGCAGTATTTT. Protein: CSAKGPDTQYF.